This T cell receptor (beta chain) originates from a study of T cells in Graves' hyperthyroidism and ophthalmopathy. Findings and limits, study-wide: Most thyroid clonotypes that were expanded above 0.001 also turned up in blood.

It was RNA transcripts that yielded the amplified TCR beta CDR3 regions. The HTBI set primed first-round TCR CDR3 RT-PCR. Via MiXCR, TCRdb re-called the multiplex PCR reads, giving one row per CDR3 protein. The repertoire holds around 600,000 distinct CDR3 sequences, with roughly 14% as singletons. This clonotype has ten or more counts. Its antigen is not identified. Uncontrolled infection, other autoimmune disease, pregnancy or lactation led to exclusion. This clonotype was obtained from a woman in her forties or fifties with Graves' ophthalmopathy. The sample was blood.

CDR3 amino acids: CSAHDRGAYNEQFF. CDR3 nucleotide sequence: TGCAGTGCCCACGACAGGGGGGCCTACAATGAGCAGTTCTTC. The chain is built from TRBV20-1 and TRBJ2-1, with 9 bases matching TRBD1. This CDR3 is built from 14 residues. Trimming cost V 6 bases and J 2 bases; bases outside gene matches: 5. Germline CDR1 is DFQATT and CDR2 is SNEGSKA (reference sequence).